The 31 T cell receptor beta chains in this list originate from one sample, sequenced in a study of CD8 T cells in ankylosing spondylitis listed by TCRdb under 2017. Receptor libraries were prepared by 5' RACE. Sequencing was carried out with an Illumina HiSeq 2500. Through fastp at Q25 and MiXCR, TCRdb rebuilt clones from the public reads, retaining in-frame beta chains. Every CDR3 protein is listed once, alongside the most common genes and DNA of its rows. The sample records roughly 35,000 distinct CDR3 sequences, 13% of which are singletons. The top ten clones comprise 32% of the sample. Sequenced material: synovial fluid, either unsorted or a sorted T cell fraction (not recorded which). These receptor sequences come from a male donor with ankylosing spondylitis.

This clonotype was seen a few times. V and J are TRBV28 and TRBJ1-6; the D is unclear. Deletions cut 5 bases from V and 9 bases from J, with 14 bases between. Germline V lookup: CDR1 MDHEN, CDR2 SYDVKM. CDR3 size: 14 residues. CDR3 DNA sequence: TGTGCCAGCAGTCCCCGGACCAAAACTTCACCCCTCCACTTT. Amino acid sequence: CASSPRTKTSPLHF. The full variable domain, its missing parts supplied by reference TRBV28 and TRBJ1-6, is DVKVTQSSRYLVKRTGEKVFLECVQDMDHENMFWYRQDPGLGLRLIYFSYDVKMKEKGDIPEGYSVSREKKERFSLILESASTNQTSMYLCASSPRTKTSPLHFGNGTRLTVT.

V gene TRBV5-1 combines with J gene TRBJ1-1, with D unresolved. The CDR3 loop spans 15 amino acids. Germline loops: CDR1 SGHRS, CDR2 YFSETQ. V gave up 0 bases and J gave up 4 bases, with 13 bases separating them. This CDR3 is CASSLARVIPTEAFF. As DNA, the CDR3 is TGCGCCAGCAGCTTGGCAAGGGTAATCCCCACTGAAGCTTTCTTT.

The chain carries TRBV4-1 and TRBJ1-2; 7 nucleotides align to TRBD1. Germline loops: CDR1 MGHRA, CDR2 YSYEKL. V dropped 6 bases and J dropped 4; count of bases not matched to a gene: 11. The CDR3 has 15 residues. The CDR3 loop is CASSTAGTAFYGYTF. The DNA for the CDR3 is TGCGCCAGCAGTACAGCCGGGACAGCCTTCTATGGCTACACCTTC.

This chain connects TRBV10-3 to TRBJ2-7, with TRBD1 matching over 10 bases. Germline-derived CDR1 and CDR2 are ENHRY and SYGVKD. After removal of 6 bases from V and 2 bases from J, the junction contained 13 bases not matched to a gene. CDR3 length: 17 residues. The CDR3 sequence: CAIRLKGQGLPPYEQYF. Here the CDR3 DNA reads TGTGCCATCAGATTAAAGGGACAGGGGTTACCCCCCTACGAGCAGTACTTC.

This clonotype appeared many times. The CDR3 DNA reads as TGTGCCAGCAGATCCGGGACCTACGAGCAGTACTTC. Encoded protein: CASRSGTYEQYF. The rearrangement links TRBV7-9 to TRBJ2-7, with a tentative D call TRBD2 (5 bases). Germline V gene lookup returns CDR1 SEHNR and CDR2 FQNEAQ (reference sequence). This CDR3 is built from 12 residues. Trimming took 6 bases from V and 2 from J, leaving 8 bases between them.

This clonotype came up a few times. J is TRBJ1-3 and V is TRBV7-3; D remains ambiguous. From germline, CDR1 is SGHTA and CDR2 FQGTGA. CDR3 length: 14 residues. V was cut by 3 bases and J by 0 bases, with 6 bases left in between. The CDR3 DNA sequence: TGTGCCAGCAGCTTGACGGGCTCTGGAAACACCATATATTTT. Encoded protein: CASSLTGSGNTIYF.

This clonotype was seen repeatedly, ten times or more. This rearrangement joins TRBV9 to TRBJ2-7; D may be TRBD2 (6 bases). The V gene's germline CDR1 is SGDLS and CDR2 YYNGEE. Trimming stripped 0 bases from V and 1 base from J, with 8 bases between. The CDR3 has 14 residues. The CDR3 region is CASSVGGLSYEQYF. CDR3 DNA: TGTGCCAGCAGCGTAGGGGGACTGTCCTACGAGCAGTACTTC.

This clonotype was seen a handful of times. The rearrangement links TRBV15 to TRBJ2-6; no reliable D call. The V and J ends lost 0 bases and 0 bases respectively, with 6 bases between them. Germline-derived CDR1 and CDR2 are LNHNV and YYDKDF (reference sequence). CDR3 length equals 16 residues. The CDR3 sequence is CATSRDRSSGANVLTF. The DNA of the CDR3 is TGTGCCACCAGCAGAGACCGAAGCTCTGGGGCCAACGTCCTGACTTTC.

The gene calls are TRBV7-9 and TRBJ2-3; D is unresolved. This CDR3 comprises 13 residues. Germline V gene sequence: CDR1 SEHNR, CDR2 FQNEAQ (reference sequence). V was clipped by 9 bases and J by 0 bases, with 10 bases between them. CDR3 sequence: CARSPGSTDTQYF. DNA for the CDR3: TGTGCCAGGAGCCCAGGTAGCACAGATACGCAGTATTTT. Full variable domain (remainder filled in from reference TRBV7-9 and TRBJ2-3): DTGVSQNPRHKITKRGQNVTFRCDPISEHNRLYWYRQTLGQGPEFLTYFQNEAQLEKSRLLSDRFSAERPKGSFSTLEIQRTEQGDSAMYLCARSPGSTDTQYFGPGTRLTVL.

This clonotype was counted ten times or more. The chain links TRBV28 to TRBJ2-7; 7 positions match TRBD1. Germline loops: CDR1 MDHEN, CDR2 SYDVKM. The CDR3 has 16 residues. V shed 4 bases and J 2 bases; nucleotides not matched to a gene: 11. The CDR3 DNA sequence: TGTGCCAGCAGTTCCCCCGCACAGGGGCTACCCTACGAGCAGTACTTC. Residues: CASSSPAQGLPYEQYF. The variable domain in full, with the rest retrieved from reference TRBV28 and TRBJ2-7, is DVKVTQSSRYLVKRTGEKVFLECVQDMDHENMFWYRQDPGLGLRLIYFSYDVKMKEKGDIPEGYSVSREKKERFSLILESASTNQTSMYLCASSSPAQGLPYEQYFGPGTRLTVT.

The sample holds many counts of this clonotype. This rearrangement joins TRBV11-2 to TRBJ2-3; possibly TRBD2 for D (6 bases). This CDR3 comprises 15 residues. The V end was cut by 5 bases, the J end by 1 base, with 13 bases between. Germline-derived CDR1 and CDR2 are SGHAT and FQNNGV. CDR3 region: CASSLGRERTDTQYF. The CDR3 DNA is TGTGCCAGCAGCCTAGGACGGGAGCGCACAGATACGCAGTATTTT.

This sequence joins TRBV4-2 and TRBJ2-7, with 8 bases lining up with TRBD1. The length of the CDR3 is 14 residues. With 3 bases clipped from V and 3 bases from J, the junction kept 4 bases outside the gene matches. Germline V gives CDR1 LGHNA, CDR2 YNFKEQ. The CDR3 is CASSHDRGNYEQYF. In DNA form, the CDR3 reads TGTGCCAGCAGCCATGACAGGGGTAACTACGAGCAGTACTTC.

There are a few counts of this clonotype. The rearrangement links TRBV27 to TRBJ2-7; 8 positions agree with TRBD1. V trimming: 3 bases; J trimming: 6 bases; junction bases outside the gene matches: 4. Germline V gene data show CDR1 as MNHEY and CDR2 as SMNVEV (reference sequence). CDR3 length: 13 amino acids. CDR3 sequence (DNA): TGTGCCAGCAGTTTGGACAGGGCCACCGAGCAGTACTTC. Translated: CASSLDRATEQYF.

This clonotype was seen ten or more times. V gene TRBV2 combines with J gene TRBJ2-7; D possibly uses TRBD1 or TRBD2 (5 bases each). Germline CDR1 SNHLY, CDR2 FYNNEI. V was cut by 4 bases and J by 4 bases, with 8 bases left in between. The length of the CDR3 is 12 residues. CDR3 in amino acids: CASSGDGYEQYF. In DNA, the CDR3 is TGTGCCAGCAGTGGGGACGGTTACGAGCAGTACTTC.

The chain recombines TRBV28 with TRBJ2-2; D possibly corresponds to TRBD1 (6 bases). Trimming pared 5 bases from V and 1 base from J, leaving 14 bases between. Germline V CDR1 and CDR2: MDHEN, SYDVKM. The CDR3 is 16 residues long. The CDR3 is CASSAYRQENTGELFF. CDR3 sequence (DNA): TGTGCCAGCAGTGCTTACCGACAGGAGAACACCGGGGAGCTGTTTTTT. Full variable domain (outside the CDR3, taken from reference TRBV28 and TRBJ2-2): DVKVTQSSRYLVKRTGEKVFLECVQDMDHENMFWYRQDPGLGLRLIYFSYDVKMKEKGDIPEGYSVSREKKERFSLILESASTNQTSMYLCASSAYRQENTGELFFGEGSRLTVL.

This clonotype has a handful of counts. This rearrangement joins TRBV27 to TRBJ2-1; no reliable D call. There are 13 residues in the CDR3. V was clipped by 3 bases and J by 9 bases, with 12 bases between them. The V gene's germline CDR1 is MNHEY and CDR2 SMNVEV (reference sequence). The CDR3 sequence: CASSLGNSVEQFF. CDR3 nucleotides: TGTGCCAGCAGTTTGGGCAACTCGGTTGAGCAGTTCTTC.

This clonotype has at least ten counts. The chain links TRBV25-1 to TRBJ1-2; D gene unclear. The germline CDR1 and CDR2 sequences are MGHDK and SYGVNS. Between the trimmed V and J ends, which lost 5 bases and 5 bases, there was a span of 12 bases. This CDR3 is 13 amino acids long. The CDR3 sequence: CASSFQLDYGYTF. CDR3 nucleotide sequence: TGTGCCAGCAGTTTTCAGTTGGATTATGGCTACACCTTC.

This clonotype was observed a few times. The chain uses TRBV4-1 and TRBJ2-5; D remains unclear. Trimming stripped 6 bases from V and 1 base from J, with 9 bases between. The germline V gene encodes CDR1 MGHRA and CDR2 YSYEKL. The CDR3 consists of 13 residues. The DNA for the CDR3 is TGCGCCAGCAGTACTCGGGTCCAAGAGACCCAGTACTTC. It encodes CASSTRVQETQYF.

There are many counts of this clonotype. This may stem from a read error, because a much larger clone lies one nucleotide away. The V and J genes are TRBV28 and TRBJ2-3; no reliable D call. V was trimmed by 3 bases and J by 10 bases, leaving 14 bases between them. CDR1 is MDHEN, CDR2 SYDVKM, per germline. The CDR3 is made up of 13 amino acids. The CDR3 DNA follows: TGTGCCAGCAGTTTGGTATTGGTGGATGCGCAGTATTTT. Translated, it gives CASSLVLVDAQYF.

There are a few counts of this clonotype. This chain connects TRBV28 to TRBJ2-7, with a possible D match to TRBD1 (5 bases). This CDR3 comprises 14 residues. V was trimmed by 4 bases and J by 2 bases, leaving 12 bases between them. Germline assignment: CDR1 MDHEN and CDR2 SYDVKM. CDR3 in amino acids: CASSWPGSTYEQYF. DNA of the CDR3: TGTGCCAGCAGTTGGCCAGGGTCGACCTACGAGCAGTACTTC.

In this sample, this clonotype turned up a few times. The rearrangement links TRBV6-2 or TRBV6-3 to TRBJ2-1; 15 bases line up with TRBD2. Germline V CDR1 and CDR2: MNHEY, SVGEGT. This CDR3 has 15 amino acids. The V and J ends lost 2 bases and 7 bases, in that order; junction bases with no gene match: 0. The CDR3 sequence: CASSYGTSGGNEQFF. CDR3 coding DNA: TGTGCCAGCAGTTACGGGACTAGCGGGGGGAATGAGCAGTTCTTC.

This sequence joins TRBV20-1 and TRBJ1-4, with D hard to call. Between the trimmed V and J ends, which lost 5 bases and 4 bases, there was a span of 11 bases. Germline CDR1 and CDR2: DFQATT and SNEGSKA (reference sequence). CDR3 length equals 13 residues. The CDR3 sequence is CSADNTGNEKLFF. The CDR3 bases are TGCAGTGCTGACAATACTGGTAATGAAAAACTGTTTTTT.

This clonotype was recorded at least ten times. The chain employs TRBV7-9 and TRBJ2-1; 7 bases match TRBD2. Germline-derived CDR1 and CDR2 are SEHNR and FQNEAQ (reference sequence). The V gene end was trimmed by 5 bases and the J gene end by 10 bases; junction bases not matched to a gene: 11. The CDR3 has 14 residues. CDR3 region: CASSLSRETMEQFF. In DNA form, the CDR3 reads TGTGCCAGCAGCCTCTCGCGGGAGACTATGGAGCAGTTCTTC.

Ten or more counts support this clonotype. This chain uses TRBV12-3 or TRBV12-4 with TRBJ2-5; no clear D. There are 14 residues in the CDR3. V was clipped by 4 bases and J by 5 bases, with 14 bases between them. CDR3 sequence: CASSSALLWETQYF. CDR3 DNA: TGTGCCAGCAGTTCTGCGCTCTTGTGGGAGACCCAGTACTTC.

This clonotype was detected many times. This sequence joins TRBV28 and TRBJ2-2; 11 positions match TRBD2. The trim removed 11 bases at V and 6 bases at J, leaving 11 bases unmatched. This CDR3 region has 15 residues. Germline loops: CDR1 MDHEN, CDR2 SYDVKM. CDR3 sequence: CAVTLAGGEAGELFF. The CDR3 bases are TGTGCCGTGACTCTAGCGGGAGGAGAGGCCGGGGAGCTGTTTTTT.

This clonotype was found many times. V and J are TRBV21-1 and TRBJ2-1; no DNA check was done on the table's D call, TRBD1. TRBV21-1 is flagged as a pseudogene. This CDR3 has 17 residues. CDR3 coding DNA: TGTGCCAGCAGCAAAGGCCTCCGGGACAGGGTAATTTATGAGCAGTTCTTC. As protein: CASSKGLRDRVIYEQFF.

V usage is TRBV6-2 or TRBV6-3 and J usage is TRBJ2-7, with 8 nucleotides matching TRBD1. This CDR3 is built from 18 residues. Per the germline V gene, CDR1 is MNHEY and CDR2 is SVGEGT. V was pared by 0 bases and J by 3 bases, with 13 bases of the junction left unmatched. CDR3 sequence: CASSYSNRDRSPLYEQYF. CDR3 nucleotides: TGTGCCAGCAGTTACTCCAACCGGGACAGGTCCCCTCTCTACGAGCAGTACTTC.

This clonotype was seen more than once but under ten times. V usage is TRBV19 and J usage is TRBJ2-2, with a tentative D call TRBD1 (6 bases). CDR3 size: 16 residues. Germline lookup yields CDR1 LNHDA and CDR2 SQIVND (reference sequence). V was trimmed by 9 bases and J by 0 bases, leaving 17 bases between them. CDR3 amino acids: CASLDRTAPNTGELFF. The CDR3 DNA sequence: TGTGCCAGCCTGGATAGGACAGCTCCGAACACCGGGGAGCTGTTTTTT.

This clonotype was counted between two and nine times. The chain has TRBV4-1 and TRBJ2-7; D perhaps matches TRBD2 (6 bases). V was cut by 0 bases and J by 3 bases, with 12 bases left in between. The CDR3 runs to 15 residues. Germline V gene data show CDR1 as MGHRA and CDR2 as YSYEKL. CDR3 in DNA: TGCGCCAGCAGCCAAGAGGAGGGAGGCTTCTACGAGCAGTACTTC. Amino acid sequence: CASSQEEGGFYEQYF.

This clonotype was seen only a few times. The chain links TRBV7-2 to TRBJ2-1; D might be TRBD1 (7 bases). CDR3 length: 14 residues. V lost 3 bases and J 8 bases, leaving 14 bases between the germline ends. Germline assignment: CDR1 SGHTA and CDR2 FQGNSA. The CDR3, as DNA: TGTGCCAGCAGCTTCCGTGGAGGGGGCGATGAGCAGTTCTTC. This translates into CASSFRGGGDEQFF.

This clonotype has at least ten counts. The V gene is TRBV6-2 or TRBV6-3, the J gene TRBJ2-6; 7 nucleotides line up with TRBD2. The CDR3 has 16 amino acids. J lost 0 bases, V lost 5 bases, and 4 bases had no gene match. CDR1 and CDR2 (germline): MNHEY, SVGEGT. The CDR3 protein is CASSLAVFSGANVLTF. The DNA of the CDR3 is TGTGCCAGCAGTCTAGCGGTATTCTCTGGGGCCAACGTCCTGACTTTC.